A selection of T cell receptor beta chains follows, all from one sample in a study of PD-L1 blockade in urothelial cancer. The protocol was immunoSEQ multiplex PCR, while the TCRdb copy is restricted to in-frame clones and leaves out a portion. The sample shows under 120,000 clones, around 82% of them seen only once. This material consisted of PBMCs, taken around atezolizumab (anti-PD-L1) treatment. The source is a man in his fifties with urothelial cancer. Both conserved end residues are part of each CDR3. A D gene is named only where the DNA matches it firmly. Clone sizes are given selectively: once, few, many, or a class where the clone is expanded.

cdr3_nt: TGTGCCAGCAGCTTAGTTCGGTACGAGCAGTACTTC
cdr3_aa: CASSLVRYEQYF
clone_size: few
v_call: TRBV7-8
d_call: NA
cdr3_length: 12
j_call: TRBJ2-7

cdr3_nt: TGTGCCAGCAGTGAATCCGGGGGGGGACGGCGGCCCCTCCACTTT
cdr3_aa: CASSESGGGRRPLHF
clone_size: NA
v_call: TRBV6-1
d_call: NA
cdr3_length: 15
j_call: TRBJ1-6

cdr3_nt: TGTGCCAGCAGTTACTGGGGGACACACTACGAGCAGTACTTC
cdr3_aa: CASSYWGTHYEQYF
clone_size: NA
v_call: TRBV6-6
d_call: NA
cdr3_length: 14
j_call: TRBJ2-7

cdr3_nt: TGTGCCAGCTCACCACGGGAGTTAAGCACAGATACGCAGTATTTT
cdr3_aa: CASSPRELSTDTQYF
clone_size: NA
v_call: TRBV18
d_call: NA
cdr3_length: 15
j_call: TRBJ2-3

cdr3_nt: TGTGCCAGCAGTTGGGGGCGAGGCTCCTACAATGAGCAGTTCTTC
cdr3_aa: CASSWGRGSYNEQFF
clone_size: NA
v_call: TRBV6-5
d_call: NA
cdr3_length: 15
j_call: TRBJ2-1

cdr3_nt: TGCGCCAGCACTCTAGGGACAGGGGGCTCCTACGAGCAGTACTTC
cdr3_aa: CASTLGTGGSYEQYF
clone_size: NA
v_call: TRBV5-1
d_call: TRBD1
cdr3_length: 15
j_call: TRBJ2-7

cdr3_nt: TGTGCCAGCAGGCGTGCCCGCTACGAGCAGTACTTC
cdr3_aa: CASRRARYEQYF
clone_size: NA
v_call: TRBV28
d_call: NA
cdr3_length: 12
j_call: TRBJ2-7

cdr3_nt: TGTGCCAGCAGCCCCGGGACAGGGTTGGAGCAGTACTTC
cdr3_aa: CASSPGTGLEQYF
clone_size: NA
v_call: TRBV13
d_call: TRBD1
cdr3_length: 13
j_call: TRBJ2-7

cdr3_nt: TGTGCTAGTGCCCGTTCGGGAGGCACGCAGTATTTT
cdr3_aa: CASARSGGTQYF
clone_size: NA
v_call: TRBV12-5
d_call: TRBD2
cdr3_length: 12
j_call: TRBJ2-3

cdr3_nt: TGCAGCGCTTGGACAGACTCGAACACTGAAGCTTTCTTT
cdr3_aa: CSAWTDSNTEAFF
clone_size: NA
v_call: TRBV29-1
d_call: NA
cdr3_length: 13
j_call: TRBJ1-1

cdr3_nt: TGTGCCAGCAGCGCTCTAGCGGGAGGTTCGAATGAGCAGTTCTTC
cdr3_aa: CASSALAGGSNEQFF
clone_size: NA
v_call: TRBV9
d_call: TRBD2
cdr3_length: 15
j_call: TRBJ2-1

cdr3_nt: TGTGCCAGCAGCCCTGGACAGGACACCGGGGAGCTGTTTTTT
cdr3_aa: CASSPGQDTGELFF
clone_size: NA
v_call: TRBV5-4
d_call: TRBD1
cdr3_length: 14
j_call: TRBJ2-2

cdr3_nt: TGTGCCAGCAGCGACCCACAGGGTTCGGTGAACACTGAAGCTTTCTTT
cdr3_aa: CASSDPQGSVNTEAFF
clone_size: NA
v_call: TRBV28
d_call: NA
cdr3_length: 16
j_call: TRBJ1-1

cdr3_nt: TGCGCCAGCGGGCCGGCAAGCTCCTACAATGAGCAGTTCTTC
cdr3_aa: CASGPASSYNEQFF
clone_size: NA
v_call: TRBV5-1
d_call: NA
cdr3_length: 14
j_call: TRBJ2-1

cdr3_nt: TGTGCCAGCAGTTTAGGACAGGGTTATGGCTACACCTTC
cdr3_aa: CASSLGQGYGYTF
clone_size: NA
v_call: TRBV28
d_call: TRBD1
cdr3_length: 13
j_call: TRBJ1-2

cdr3_nt: TGTGCCAGCAGCGACGGGGAATGGGTATCCTACAATGAGCAGTTCTTC
cdr3_aa: CASSDGEWVSYNEQFF
clone_size: NA
v_call: TRBV2
d_call: NA
cdr3_length: 16
j_call: TRBJ2-1

cdr3_nt: TGTGCCAGCAGTAGGACTAGCGGGGTCCCCAACGAGCAGTACTTC
cdr3_aa: CASSRTSGVPNEQYF
clone_size: NA
v_call: TRBV6-1
d_call: TRBD2
cdr3_length: 15
j_call: TRBJ2-7

cdr3_nt: TGTGCCAGCAGGGCGGTTGCCGAATCCTACGAGCAGTACTTC
cdr3_aa: CASRAVAESYEQYF
clone_size: once
v_call: TRBV6-1
d_call: NA
cdr3_length: 14
j_call: TRBJ2-7

cdr3_nt: TGCGCCAGCCCAGCGAACACCGGGGAGCTGTTTTTT
cdr3_aa: CASPANTGELFF
clone_size: NA
v_call: TRBV23-1
d_call: NA
cdr3_length: 12
j_call: TRBJ2-2

cdr3_nt: TGTGCCTCCCAGGACAGCTCCCGCGGAGAGACCCAGTACTTC
cdr3_aa: CASQDSSRGETQYF
clone_size: NA
v_call: TRBV6-1
d_call: NA
cdr3_length: 14
j_call: TRBJ2-5

cdr3_nt: TGTGCCAGCAGCGTAGCAGGACAGGGAAGGAATGAGCAGTTCTTC
cdr3_aa: CASSVAGQGRNEQFF
clone_size: NA
v_call: TRBV9
d_call: TRBD1
cdr3_length: 15
j_call: TRBJ2-1

cdr3_nt: TGTGCCAGCAGTTTATCGGGCGGGACGACCGCCTACGAGCAGTACTTC
cdr3_aa: CASSLSGGTTAYEQYF
clone_size: NA
v_call: TRBV27
d_call: NA
cdr3_length: 16
j_call: TRBJ2-7

cdr3_nt: TGTGCCAGCAGTGCAGGGGCTTTCAGCACAGATACGCAGTATTTT
cdr3_aa: CASSAGAFSTDTQYF
clone_size: few
v_call: TRBV6-4
d_call: NA
cdr3_length: 15
j_call: TRBJ2-3

cdr3_nt: TGTGCCAGCAGTGAAGCCGGGTCCTTGGCGGGCCGCACAGATACGCAGTATTTT
cdr3_aa: CASSEAGSLAGRTDTQYF
clone_size: NA
v_call: TRBV2
d_call: NA
cdr3_length: 18
j_call: TRBJ2-3

cdr3_nt: TGTGCCAGCAGGCCACAGGGAGCAGGAAACACCATATATTTT
cdr3_aa: CASRPQGAGNTIYF
clone_size: few
v_call: TRBV2
d_call: NA
cdr3_length: 14
j_call: TRBJ1-3

cdr3_nt: TGTGCCAGCAGCAGGGGATACAATGAGCAGTTCTTC
cdr3_aa: CASSRGYNEQFF
clone_size: NA
v_call: TRBV28
d_call: NA
cdr3_length: 12
j_call: TRBJ2-1

cdr3_nt: TGTGCCAGCAGTCCGCCTAGGGACAGACTCGAGGGCTACACCTTC
cdr3_aa: CASSPPRDRLEGYTF
clone_size: NA
v_call: TRBV28
d_call: TRBD1
cdr3_length: 15
j_call: TRBJ1-2

cdr3_nt: TGTGCCAGCAGTGGAAGAGATCCAGGGTGGAGCACTGAAGCTTTCTTT
cdr3_aa: CASSGRDPGWSTEAFF
clone_size: medium-sized
v_call: TRBV25-1
d_call: NA
cdr3_length: 16
j_call: TRBJ1-1

cdr3_nt: TGTGCCAGCAGCGCCCCTAGCGGGGGAGGAGAGACCCAGTACTTC
cdr3_aa: CASSAPSGGGETQYF
clone_size: NA
v_call: TRBV9
d_call: TRBD2
cdr3_length: 15
j_call: TRBJ2-5

cdr3_nt: TGTGCCAGCAGCCCCTTTTTGTGGGAGAGCACAGATACGCAGTATTTT
cdr3_aa: CASSPFLWESTDTQYF
clone_size: once
v_call: TRBV2
d_call: NA
cdr3_length: 16
j_call: TRBJ2-3

cdr3_nt: TGCGCCAGCAGTGAACAGGGAAGGAATGAGCAGTTCTTC
cdr3_aa: CASSEQGRNEQFF
clone_size: NA
v_call: TRBV10-1
d_call: NA
cdr3_length: 13
j_call: TRBJ2-1